The 5 T cell receptor beta chains in this list originate from one sample, sequenced in a study of blood T cells in healthy people across ages. It was with a sample-barcoded 5' primer and a J-beta primer mix that a second PCR of about 6 to 12 cycles was run. MiXCR, applied by TCRdb to the 5' RACE reads, yields one record per CDR3 protein. The table lists around 900,000 distinct CDR3 sequences, about 51% of them singletons. The material sequenced was blood. Receptors originate from a woman aged 55-69 years in good health.

About this clonotype itself: Since a much larger clone is just one base distant, this may be a read error. The chain links TRBV12-3 or TRBV12-4 to TRBJ1-4; D is ambiguous. The CDR3 is 15 amino acids. The DNA of the CDR3 is TGTGCCGGCAGTTTGGGGATTGGGGCTAATGAAAAACTGTTTTTT. Protein: CAGSLGIGANEKLFF.

The V and J genes are TRBV15 and TRBJ2-2; TRBD2 might be the D (5 bases). The CDR3 loop spans 16 amino acids. V lost 8 bases and J 4 bases, leaving 20 bases between the germline ends. CDR1 LNHNV and CDR2 YYDKDF come from the germline V gene (reference sequence). CDR3 coding DNA: TGTGCCACCTCGATACTCTTGGGAGTGGGCACCGGGGAGCTGTTTTTT. Amino acid sequence: CATSILLGVGTGELFF. Supplemented by reference TRBV15 and TRBJ2-2, the full variable domain reads DAMVIQNPRYQVTQFGKPVTLSCSQTLNHNVMYWYQQKSSQAPKLLFHYYDKDFNNEADTPDNFQSRRPNTSFCFLDIRSPGLGDTAMYLCATSILLGVGTGELFFGEGSRLTVL.

Turning to this clonotype: A read error may account for a junction end that differs from germline. V usage is TRBV6-2 or TRBV6-3 and J usage is TRBJ2-5; possibly TRBD1 for D (5 bases). Germline V CDR1 and CDR2: MNHEY, SVGEGT. This CDR3 has 18 amino acids. DNA of the CDR3: TGTGCCAGCAGTGCCCCCTCAAGGCAGGGTCGATTGAGAGAGGCCCAGTACTTC. This gives the protein CASSAPSRQGRLREAQYF.

J is TRBJ2-3 and V is TRBV29-1; D is unresolved. Germline CDR1 is SQVTM and CDR2 is ANQGSEA. V lost 5 bases and J 0 bases, leaving 9 bases between the germline ends. The CDR3 extends over 13 amino acids. The CDR3 DNA sequence: TGCAGCGTTACGCGCACTAGCACAGATACGCAGTATTTT. Translating it yields CSVTRTSTDTQYF.

This clonotype appeared a few times. The chain has TRBV28 and TRBJ2-5, with D maybe TRBD1 (6 bases). Trimming cost V 2 bases and J 9 bases, with 10 bases left between them. In germline, CDR1 is MDHEN, CDR2 SYDVKM. The CDR3 is made up of 12 amino acids. The CDR3 is CASSLGRQAQYF. The CDR3 region has the DNA TGTGCCAGCAGTTTAGGGCGACAGGCCCAGTACTTC.